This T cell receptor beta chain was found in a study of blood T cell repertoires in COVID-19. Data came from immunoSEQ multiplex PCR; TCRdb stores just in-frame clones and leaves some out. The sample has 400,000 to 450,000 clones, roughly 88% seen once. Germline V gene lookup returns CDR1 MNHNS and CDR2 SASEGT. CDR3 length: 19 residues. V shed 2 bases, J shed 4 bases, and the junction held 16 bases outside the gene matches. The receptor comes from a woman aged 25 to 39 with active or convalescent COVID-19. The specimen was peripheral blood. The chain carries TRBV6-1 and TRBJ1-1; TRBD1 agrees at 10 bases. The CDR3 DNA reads TGTGCCAGCAGTGAATTAGGAGTCGTGACAGGGGGCTTGGGCACTGAAGCTTTCTTT. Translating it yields CASSELGVVTGGLGTEAFF.